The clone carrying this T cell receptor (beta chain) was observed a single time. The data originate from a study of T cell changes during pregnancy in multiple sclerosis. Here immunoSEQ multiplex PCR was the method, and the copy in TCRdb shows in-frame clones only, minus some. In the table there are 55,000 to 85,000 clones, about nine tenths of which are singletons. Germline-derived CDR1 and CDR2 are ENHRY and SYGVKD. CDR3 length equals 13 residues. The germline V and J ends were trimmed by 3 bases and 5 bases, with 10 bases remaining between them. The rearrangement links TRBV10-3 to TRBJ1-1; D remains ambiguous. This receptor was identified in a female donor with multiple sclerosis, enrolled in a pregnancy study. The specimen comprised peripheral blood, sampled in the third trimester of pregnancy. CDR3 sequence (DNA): TGTGCCATCAGTGATGTAAGAGAGACTGAAGCTTTCTTT. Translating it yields CAISDVRETEAFF.